This is a list of T cell receptor beta chains from one sample in a study of spatial heterogeneity in lung cancer. TCRdb processed the 5' RACE reads anew with MiXCR; each CDR3 protein has one entry. This sample has around 110,000 distinct CDR3 sequences; more than 9% occur once, and the top ten carry roughly 17%. Sequenced material: PBMCs, taken at follow-up. These receptors all stem from a male donor with early-stage non-small cell lung cancer. Both conserved end residues are part of each CDR3. D genes are given only for firm matches. The listing skips clone size in some rows; elsewhere it reads once, few, many or a size class.

TRBJ1-1	TRBV3-1	NA	NA	CASSQVGGETEAFF	TGTGCCAGCAGCCAAGTGGGGGGCGAAACTGAAGCTTTCTTT
TRBJ2-3	TRBV5-4	TRBD1	few	CASSSGGFTDTQYF	TGTGCCAGCAGCTCAGGGGGATTCACAGATACGCAGTATTTT
TRBJ2-3	TRBV7-9	TRBD1	NA	CASSDRDRGLDTQYF	TGTGCCAGCAGCGACCGGGACAGGGGGCTAGATACGCAGTATTTT
TRBJ1-1	TRBV29-1	TRBD1	many	CSVGPGGGFPEAFF	TGCAGCGTTGGTCCAGGGGGCGGTTTCCCCGAAGCTTTCTTT
TRBJ2-7	TRBV7-2	TRBD1	many	CASSLGQVYEQYF	TGTGCCAGCAGCTTGGGACAGGTTTACGAGCAGTACTTC
TRBJ2-1	TRBV5-4	NA	many	CASSLRGSRYNEQFF	TGTGCCAGCAGCCTCAGGGGCTCGAGGTACAATGAGCAGTTCTTC
TRBJ1-3	TRBV11-1	TRBD1	NA	CASNSRDRDPGNTIYF	TGTGCCAGCAACAGCCGGGACAGGGACCCTGGAAACACCATATATTTT
TRBJ1-6	TRBV20-1	NA	many	CSANVVTNSPLHF	TGCAGTGCTAATGTGGTAACCAATTCACCCCTCCACTTT
TRBJ1-4	TRBV6-5	NA	NA	CASSYSRRLNEKLFF	TGTGCCAGCAGTTACTCGCGGAGGTTAAATGAAAAACTGTTTTTT
TRBJ2-3	TRBV7-9	NA	few	CASSLSGVPGTDTQYF	TGTGCCAGCAGCTTATCAGGGGTTCCCGGGACAGATACGCAGTATTTT
TRBJ1-2	TRBV20-1	TRBD1	NA	CSALPGQGIGYTF	TGCAGTGCTTTACCGGGACAGGGGATAGGCTACACCTTC
TRBJ2-1	TRBV24-1	NA	few	CATSDYSQAKFF	TGTGCCACCAGTGATTACAGCCAAGCTAAATTCTTC
TRBJ1-5	TRBV7-2	NA	few	CASSLLSPASNQPQHF	TGTGCCAGCAGCTTACTCAGCCCCGCTAGCAATCAGCCCCAGCATTTT
TRBJ2-2	TRBV29-1	NA	few	CTVRQGTNTGELFF	TGCACCGTCCGCCAGGGGACGAACACCGGGGAGCTGTTTTTT
TRBJ1-1	TRBV5-1	TRBD1	many	CASSPLGQLNTEAFF	TGCGCCAGCAGCCCCCTGGGACAGTTGAACACTGAAGCTTTCTTT
TRBJ1-5	TRBV20-1	NA	few	CSALPRGSNQPQHF	TGCAGTGCTCTCCCGAGGGGAAGCAATCAGCCCCAGCATTTT
TRBJ1-1	TRBV6-5	NA	few	CASSYLTGPEAFF	TGTGCCAGCAGTTACCTGACAGGCCCTGAAGCTTTCTTT
TRBJ2-3	TRBV28	TRBD2	few	CASGFGGASTDTQYF	TGTGCCAGCGGCTTCGGGGGGGCTAGCACAGATACGCAGTATTTT
TRBJ1-2	TRBV30	TRBD1	few	CAWSPPGTGNYGYTF	TGTGCCTGGAGTCCTCCCGGGACAGGGAACTATGGCTACACCTTC